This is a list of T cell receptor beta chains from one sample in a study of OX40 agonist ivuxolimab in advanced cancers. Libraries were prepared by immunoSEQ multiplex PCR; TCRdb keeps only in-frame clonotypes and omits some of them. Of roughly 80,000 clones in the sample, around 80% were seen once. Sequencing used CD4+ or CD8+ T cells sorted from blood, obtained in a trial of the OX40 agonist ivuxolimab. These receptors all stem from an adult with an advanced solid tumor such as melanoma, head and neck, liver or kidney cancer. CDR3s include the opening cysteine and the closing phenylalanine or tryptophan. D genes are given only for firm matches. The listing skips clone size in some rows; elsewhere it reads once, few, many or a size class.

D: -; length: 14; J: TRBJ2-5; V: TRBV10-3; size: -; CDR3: CAISTRAYQETQYF; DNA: TGTGCCATCAGTACCAGGGCGTACCAAGAGACCCAGTACTTC
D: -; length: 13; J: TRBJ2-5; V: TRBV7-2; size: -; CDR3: CASSLYPEETQYF; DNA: TGTGCCAGCAGCTTATACCCGGAGGAGACCCAGTACTTC
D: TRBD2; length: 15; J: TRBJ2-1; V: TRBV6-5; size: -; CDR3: CASSQRGGVSNEQFF; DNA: TGTGCCAGCAGCCAGCGGGGGGGCGTGTCCAATGAGCAGTTCTTC
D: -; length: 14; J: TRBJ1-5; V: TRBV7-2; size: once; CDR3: CASSHKTADQPQHF; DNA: TGTGCCAGCAGCCATAAGACAGCCGATCAGCCCCAGCATTTT
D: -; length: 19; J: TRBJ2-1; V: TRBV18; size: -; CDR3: CASSPSPGRSISSYNEQFF; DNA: TGTGCCAGCTCACCTTCCCCGGGACGGAGTATTAGCTCCTACAATGAGCAGTTCTTC
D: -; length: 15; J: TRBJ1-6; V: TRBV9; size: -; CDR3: CASSAGVANYSPLHF; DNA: TGTGCCAGCAGCGCCGGGGTCGCGAATTATTCACCCCTCCACTTT
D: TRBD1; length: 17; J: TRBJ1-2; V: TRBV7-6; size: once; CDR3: CASSPLLGQNINYGYTF; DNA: TGTGCCAGCAGCCCTCTCTTGGGACAGAATATTAACTATGGCTACACCTTC
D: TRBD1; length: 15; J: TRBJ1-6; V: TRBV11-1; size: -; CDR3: CASSLNRGRDSPLHF; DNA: TGTGCCAGCAGCTTGAACAGGGGAAGGGATTCACCCCTCCACTTT
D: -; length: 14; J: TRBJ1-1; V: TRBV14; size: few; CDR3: CASSRWALNTEAFF; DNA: TGTGCCAGCAGCCGCTGGGCGCTGAACACTGAAGCTTTCTTT
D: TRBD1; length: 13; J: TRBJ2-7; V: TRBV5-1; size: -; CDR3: CASSLGQGAEQYF; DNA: TGCGCCAGCAGTCTTGGTCAGGGGGCGGAGCAGTACTTC
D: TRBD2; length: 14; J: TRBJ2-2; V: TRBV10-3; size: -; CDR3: CAITSGANTGELFF; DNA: TGTGCCATCACAAGCGGGGCGAACACCGGGGAGCTGTTTTTT
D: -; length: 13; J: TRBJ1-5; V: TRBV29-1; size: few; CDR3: CSVRYRGNQPQHF; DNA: TGCAGCGTTCGCTACAGGGGCAATCAGCCCCAGCATTTT
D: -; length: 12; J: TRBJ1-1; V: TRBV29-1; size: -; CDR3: CSGRDAGTEAFF; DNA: TGCAGCGGCCGGGACGCCGGCACTGAAGCTTTCTTT
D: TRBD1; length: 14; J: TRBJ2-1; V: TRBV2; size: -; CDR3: CASKEDRASDEQFF; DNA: TGTGCCAGCAAGGAGGACAGGGCTTCCGATGAGCAGTTCTTC
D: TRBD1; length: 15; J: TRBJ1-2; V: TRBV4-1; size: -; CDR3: CASSHTGQGRYGYTF; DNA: TGCGCCAGCAGCCACACCGGACAGGGGCGCTATGGCTACACCTTC
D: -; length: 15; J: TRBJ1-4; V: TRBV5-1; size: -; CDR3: CASSLGGATNEKLFF; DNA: TGCGCCAGCAGCTTAGGCGGTGCAACTAATGAAAAACTGTTTTTT
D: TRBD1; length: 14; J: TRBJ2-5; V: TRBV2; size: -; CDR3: CASSWDRGGETQYF; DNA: TGTGCCAGCAGCTGGGACAGGGGTGGGGAGACCCAGTACTTC
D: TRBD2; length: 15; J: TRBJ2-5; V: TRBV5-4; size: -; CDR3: CASSLTSGGQETQYF; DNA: TGTGCCAGCAGCTTGACTAGCGGGGGACAAGAGACCCAGTACTTC
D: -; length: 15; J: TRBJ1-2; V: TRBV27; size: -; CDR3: CASSPQQGLRDGYTF; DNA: TGTGCCAGCAGTCCGCAACAGGGTTTAAGGGATGGCTACACCTTC
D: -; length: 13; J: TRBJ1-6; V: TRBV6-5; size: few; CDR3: CASSLLSESPLHF; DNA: TGTGCCAGCAGTCTACTATCGGAGTCACCCCTCCACTTT
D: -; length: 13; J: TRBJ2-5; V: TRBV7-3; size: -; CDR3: CASSQTPSGTQYF; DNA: TGTGCCAGCAGCCAGACCCCTTCGGGGACCCAGTACTTC
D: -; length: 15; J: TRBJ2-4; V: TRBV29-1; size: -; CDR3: CSVEDRSQGLDIQYF; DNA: TGCAGCGTTGAAGATCGGAGTCAGGGCCTGGACATTCAGTACTTC
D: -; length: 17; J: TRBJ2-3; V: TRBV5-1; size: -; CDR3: CASSQGSRWGITDTQYF; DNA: TGCGCCAGCAGCCAGGGGAGTAGGTGGGGCATCACAGATACGCAGTATTTT
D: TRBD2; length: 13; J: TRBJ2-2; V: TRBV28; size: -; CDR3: CASSSYPRSGTLF; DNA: TGTGCCAGCAGTTCGTACCCCCGCAGCGGGACCCTTTTT
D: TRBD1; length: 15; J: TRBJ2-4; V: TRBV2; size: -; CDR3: CASMSRGKSKNIQYF; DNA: TGTGCCAGCATGAGCAGGGGGAAGAGCAAAAACATTCAGTACTTC
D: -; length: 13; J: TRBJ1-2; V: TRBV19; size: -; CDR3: CASSTGSRNGYTF; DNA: TGTGCCAGTAGTACGGGGTCGAGAAATGGCTACACCTTC
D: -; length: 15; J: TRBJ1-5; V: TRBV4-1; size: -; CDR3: CASSRWTDSNQPQHF; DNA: TGCGCCAGCAGCCGTTGGACAGATAGCAATCAGCCCCAGCATTTT
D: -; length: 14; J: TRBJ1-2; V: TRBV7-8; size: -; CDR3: CASSTRDSSYGYTF; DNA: TGTGCCAGCAGCACACGGGATTCCAGCTATGGCTACACCTTC
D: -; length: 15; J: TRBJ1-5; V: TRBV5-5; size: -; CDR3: CASSLGAGGNQPQHF; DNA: TGTGCCAGCAGCTTGGGGGCAGGCGGCAATCAGCCCCAGCATTTT
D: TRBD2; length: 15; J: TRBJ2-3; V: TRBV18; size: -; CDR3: CASSPGLAETDTQYF; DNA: TGTGCCAGCTCACCAGGACTAGCGGAAACAGATACGCAGTATTTT
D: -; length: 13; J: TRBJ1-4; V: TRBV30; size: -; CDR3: CAWIPSTNEKLFF; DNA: TGTGCCTGGATCCCGTCAACTAATGAAAAACTGTTTTTT
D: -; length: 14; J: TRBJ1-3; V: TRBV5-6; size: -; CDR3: CASSPRTPGNTIYF; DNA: TGTGCCAGCAGCCCCCGGACGCCTGGAAACACCATATATTTT
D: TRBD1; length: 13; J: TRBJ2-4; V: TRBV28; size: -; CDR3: CATRTGEINIQYF; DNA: TGTGCCACCAGGACAGGGGAGATAAACATTCAGTACTTC
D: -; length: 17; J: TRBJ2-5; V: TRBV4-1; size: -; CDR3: CASSQASVGRTQETQYF; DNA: TGCGCCAGCAGCCAAGCTTCGGTCGGGCGTACACAAGAGACCCAGTACTTC
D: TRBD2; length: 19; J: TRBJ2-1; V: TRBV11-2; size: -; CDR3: CASSFITYPPSGVRVEQFF; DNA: TGTGCCAGCAGCTTTATTACCTACCCCCCTAGCGGGGTCCGGGTTGAGCAGTTCTTC
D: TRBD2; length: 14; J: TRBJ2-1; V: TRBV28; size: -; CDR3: CASSPGGSYNEQFF; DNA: TGTGCCAGCAGTCCCGGGGGGTCCTACAATGAGCAGTTCTTC
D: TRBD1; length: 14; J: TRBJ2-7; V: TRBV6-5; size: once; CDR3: CASSYSQGAYEQYF; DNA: TGTGCCAGCAGTTACTCCCAGGGGGCCTACGAGCAGTACTTC
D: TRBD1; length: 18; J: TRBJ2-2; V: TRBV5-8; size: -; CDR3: CASSLGLLGQGEVGELFF; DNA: TGTGCCAGCAGCTTGGGGCTACTGGGACAGGGTGAAGTCGGGGAGCTGTTTTTT
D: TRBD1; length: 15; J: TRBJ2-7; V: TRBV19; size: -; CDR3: CASSPGDRVVYEQYF; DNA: TGTGCCAGTAGTCCGGGGGACAGGGTGGTGTACGAGCAGTACTTC
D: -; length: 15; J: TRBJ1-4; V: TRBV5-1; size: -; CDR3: CASSLAQATNEKLFF; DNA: TGCGCCAGCAGCTTGGCCCAGGCAACTAATGAAAAACTGTTTTTT
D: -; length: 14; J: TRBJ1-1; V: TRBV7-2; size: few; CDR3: CASSLDRLNTEAFF; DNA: TGTGCCAGCAGCTTAGACAGGTTGAACACTGAAGCTTTCTTT
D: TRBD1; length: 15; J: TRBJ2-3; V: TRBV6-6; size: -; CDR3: CASSYSTGATDTQYF; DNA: TGTGCCAGCAGTTACTCGACAGGGGCCACAGATACGCAGTATTTT
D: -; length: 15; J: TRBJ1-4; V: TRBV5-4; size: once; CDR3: CASSSRGATNEKLFF; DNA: TGTGCCAGCAGCAGCCGCGGAGCAACTAATGAAAAACTGTTTTTT
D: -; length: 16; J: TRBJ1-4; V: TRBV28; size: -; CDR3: CASSPPIDRPNEKLFF; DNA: TGTGCCAGCAGTCCCCCCATCGACCGACCTAATGAGAAACTGTTTTTT
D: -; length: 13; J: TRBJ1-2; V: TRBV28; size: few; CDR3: CASSPRAFYGYTF; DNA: TGTGCCAGCAGCCCCCGAGCTTTTTATGGCTACACCTTC
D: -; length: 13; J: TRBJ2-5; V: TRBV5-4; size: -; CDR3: CASSFWGEETQYF; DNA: TGTGCCAGCAGCTTTTGGGGTGAGGAGACCCAGTACTTC
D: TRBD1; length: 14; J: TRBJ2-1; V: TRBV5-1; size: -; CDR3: CASSFRQGEDEQFF; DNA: TGCGCCAGCAGCTTCAGACAGGGGGAGGATGAGCAGTTCTTC
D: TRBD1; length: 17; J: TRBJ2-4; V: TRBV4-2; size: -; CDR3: CASSHDPQTGGGDIQYF; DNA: TGTGCCAGCAGCCATGACCCCCAGACAGGGGGCGGTGACATTCAGTACTTC
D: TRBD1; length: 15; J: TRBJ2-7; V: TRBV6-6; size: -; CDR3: CASSNLGTGAYEQYF; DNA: TGTGCCAGCAGTAATCTCGGGACAGGGGCCTACGAGCAGTACTTC
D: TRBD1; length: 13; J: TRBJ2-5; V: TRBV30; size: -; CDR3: CAWSRDRQETQYF; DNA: TGTGCCTGGAGTAGGGACAGACAAGAGACCCAGTACTTC
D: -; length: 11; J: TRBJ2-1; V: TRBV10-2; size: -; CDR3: CASSVYNEQFF; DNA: TGCGCCAGCAGTGTGTACAATGAGCAGTTCTTC
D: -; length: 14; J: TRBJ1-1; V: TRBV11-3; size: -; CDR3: CASSSGFDGDEAFF; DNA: TGTGCCAGCAGCTCGGGTTTTGACGGGGATGAAGCTTTCTTT
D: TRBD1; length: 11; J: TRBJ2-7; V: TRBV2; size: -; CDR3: CASMGTVEQYF; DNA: TGTGCCAGCATGGGGACAGTGGAGCAGTACTTC
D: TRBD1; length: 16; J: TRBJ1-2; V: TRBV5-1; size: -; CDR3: CASSLGGTDRAYGYTF; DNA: TGCGCCAGCAGCTTGGGGGGGACCGACAGGGCTTATGGCTACACCTTC
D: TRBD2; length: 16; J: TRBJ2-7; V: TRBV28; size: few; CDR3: CASSPLSGGASYEQYF; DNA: TGTGCCAGCAGCCCTCTCAGCGGGGGGGCTTCCTACGAGCAGTACTTC
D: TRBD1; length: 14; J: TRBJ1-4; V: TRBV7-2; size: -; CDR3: CASSSGTGTEKLFF; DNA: TGTGCCAGCAGCTCGGGGACAGGGACAGAAAAACTGTTTTTT
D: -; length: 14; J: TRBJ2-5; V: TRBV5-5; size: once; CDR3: CASSLPSSGETQYF; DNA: TGTGCCAGCAGCTTACCCTCTAGTGGGGAGACCCAGTACTTC
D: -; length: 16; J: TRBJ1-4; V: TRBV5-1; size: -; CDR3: CASSLGSTGTNEKLFF; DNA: TGCGCCAGCAGCTTGGGATCGACAGGAACTAATGAAAAACTGTTTTTT
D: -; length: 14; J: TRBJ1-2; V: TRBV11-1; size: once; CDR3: CASSPGPRDYGYTF; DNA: TGTGCCAGCAGCCCCGGACCGAGGGACTATGGCTACACCTTC
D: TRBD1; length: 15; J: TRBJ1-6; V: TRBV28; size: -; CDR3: CASSGTAGYNSPLHF; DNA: TGTGCCAGCAGTGGGACAGCGGGATATAATTCACCCCTCCACTTT